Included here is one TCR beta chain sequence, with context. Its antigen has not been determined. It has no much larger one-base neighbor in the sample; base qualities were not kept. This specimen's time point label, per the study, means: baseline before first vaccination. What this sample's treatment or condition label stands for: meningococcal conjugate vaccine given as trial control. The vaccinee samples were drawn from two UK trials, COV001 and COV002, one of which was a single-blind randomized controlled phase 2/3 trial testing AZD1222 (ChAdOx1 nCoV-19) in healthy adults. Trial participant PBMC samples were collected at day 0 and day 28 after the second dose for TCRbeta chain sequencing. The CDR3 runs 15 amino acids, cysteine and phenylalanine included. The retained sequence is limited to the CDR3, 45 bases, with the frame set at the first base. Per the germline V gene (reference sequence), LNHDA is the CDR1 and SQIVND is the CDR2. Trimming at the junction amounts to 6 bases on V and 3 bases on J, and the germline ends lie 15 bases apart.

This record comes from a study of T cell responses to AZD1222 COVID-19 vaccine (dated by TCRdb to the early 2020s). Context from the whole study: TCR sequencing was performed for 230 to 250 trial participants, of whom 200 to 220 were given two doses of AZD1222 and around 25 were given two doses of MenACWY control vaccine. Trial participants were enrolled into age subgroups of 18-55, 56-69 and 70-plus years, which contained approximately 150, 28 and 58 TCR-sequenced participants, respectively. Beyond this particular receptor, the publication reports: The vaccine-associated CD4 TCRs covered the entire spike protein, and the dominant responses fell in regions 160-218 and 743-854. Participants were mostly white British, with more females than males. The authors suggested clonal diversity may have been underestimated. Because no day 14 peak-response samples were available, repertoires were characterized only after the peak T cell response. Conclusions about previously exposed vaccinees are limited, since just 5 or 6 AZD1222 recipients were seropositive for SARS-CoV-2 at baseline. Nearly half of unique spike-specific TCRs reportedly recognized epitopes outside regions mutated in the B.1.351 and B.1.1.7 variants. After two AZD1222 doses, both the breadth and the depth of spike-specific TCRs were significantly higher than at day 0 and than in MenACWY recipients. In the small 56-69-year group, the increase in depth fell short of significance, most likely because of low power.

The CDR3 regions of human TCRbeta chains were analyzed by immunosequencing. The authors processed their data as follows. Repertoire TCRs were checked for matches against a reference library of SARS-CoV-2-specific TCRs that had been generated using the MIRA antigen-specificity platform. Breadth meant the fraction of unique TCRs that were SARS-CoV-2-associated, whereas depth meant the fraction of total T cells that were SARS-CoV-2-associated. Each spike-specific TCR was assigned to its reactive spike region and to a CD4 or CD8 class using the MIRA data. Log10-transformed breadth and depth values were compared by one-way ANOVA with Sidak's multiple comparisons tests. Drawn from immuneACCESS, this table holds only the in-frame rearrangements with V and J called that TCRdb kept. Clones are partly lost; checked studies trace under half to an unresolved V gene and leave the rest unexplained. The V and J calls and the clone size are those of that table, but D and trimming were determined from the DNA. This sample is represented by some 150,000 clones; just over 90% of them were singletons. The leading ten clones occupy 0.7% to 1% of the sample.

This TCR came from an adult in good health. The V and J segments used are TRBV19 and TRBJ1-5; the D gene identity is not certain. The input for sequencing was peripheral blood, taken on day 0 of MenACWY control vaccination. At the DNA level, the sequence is TGTGCCAGTAGGACCACCGAAGGGTCCAATCAGCCCCAGCATTTT. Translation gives CASRTTEGSNQPQHF.